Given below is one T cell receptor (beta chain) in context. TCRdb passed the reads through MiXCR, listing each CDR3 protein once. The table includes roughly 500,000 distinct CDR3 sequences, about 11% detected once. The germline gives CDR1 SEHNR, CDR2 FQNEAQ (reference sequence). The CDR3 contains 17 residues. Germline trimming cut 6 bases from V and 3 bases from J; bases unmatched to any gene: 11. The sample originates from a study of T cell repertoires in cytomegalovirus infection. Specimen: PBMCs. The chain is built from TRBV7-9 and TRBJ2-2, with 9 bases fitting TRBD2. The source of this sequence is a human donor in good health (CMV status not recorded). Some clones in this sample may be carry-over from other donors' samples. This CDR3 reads CASSPRLAGVDTGELFF. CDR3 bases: TGTGCCAGCAGTCCTCGTTTAGCGGGAGTAGACACCGGGGAGCTGTTTTTT.